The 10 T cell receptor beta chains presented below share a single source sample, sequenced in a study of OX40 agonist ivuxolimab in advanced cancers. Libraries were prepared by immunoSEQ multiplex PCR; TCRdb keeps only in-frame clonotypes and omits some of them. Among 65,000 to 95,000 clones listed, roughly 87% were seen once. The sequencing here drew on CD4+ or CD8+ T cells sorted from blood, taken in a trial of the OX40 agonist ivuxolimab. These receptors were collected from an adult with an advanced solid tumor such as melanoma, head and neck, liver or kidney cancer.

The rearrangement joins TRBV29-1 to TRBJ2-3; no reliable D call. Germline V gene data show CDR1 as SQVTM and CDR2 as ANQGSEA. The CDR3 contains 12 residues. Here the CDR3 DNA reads TGCGGGGTAGCTTTATTGGCAGATACGCAGTATTTT. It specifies CGVALLADTQYF.

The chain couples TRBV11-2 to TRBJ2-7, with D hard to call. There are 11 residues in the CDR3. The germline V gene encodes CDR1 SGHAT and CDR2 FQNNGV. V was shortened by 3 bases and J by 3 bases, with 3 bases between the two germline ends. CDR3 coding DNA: TGTGCCAGCAGCTTTAACTACGAGCAGTACTTC. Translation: CASSFNYEQYF.

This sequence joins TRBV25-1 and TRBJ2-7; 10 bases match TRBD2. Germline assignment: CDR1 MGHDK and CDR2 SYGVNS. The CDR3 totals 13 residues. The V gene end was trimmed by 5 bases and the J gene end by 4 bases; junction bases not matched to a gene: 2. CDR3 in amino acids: CASSRTSGYEQYF. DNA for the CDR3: TGTGCCAGCAGTAGGACTAGCGGTTACGAGCAGTACTTC.

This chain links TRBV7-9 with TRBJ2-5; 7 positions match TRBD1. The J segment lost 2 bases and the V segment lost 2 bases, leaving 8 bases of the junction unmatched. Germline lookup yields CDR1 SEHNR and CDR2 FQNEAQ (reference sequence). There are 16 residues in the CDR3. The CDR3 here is CASSLSLGRGQETQYF. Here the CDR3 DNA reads TGTGCCAGCAGCTTAAGTTTGGGCAGGGGGCAAGAGACCCAGTACTTC.

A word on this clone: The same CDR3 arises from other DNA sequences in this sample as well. CDR3 residues: CASSLFGGSGTDTQYF. The CDR3 DNA reads as TGCGCCAGCAGCTTGTTTGGCGGGAGTGGCACAGATACGCAGTATTTT. The gene calls are TRBV5-1 and TRBJ2-3, with 7 bases identical to TRBD2. With V trimmed by 1 base and J by 1 base, 6 bases remained unmatched. Germline V gene lookup returns CDR1 SGHRS and CDR2 YFSETQ. There are 16 residues in the CDR3.

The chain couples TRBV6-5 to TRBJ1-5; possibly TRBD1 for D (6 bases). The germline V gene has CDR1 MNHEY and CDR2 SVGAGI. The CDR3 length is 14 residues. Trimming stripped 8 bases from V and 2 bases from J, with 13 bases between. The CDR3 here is CASRGGSGNQPQHF. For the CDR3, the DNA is TGTGCCAGCCGAGGGGGAAGCGGCAATCAGCCCCAGCATTTT.

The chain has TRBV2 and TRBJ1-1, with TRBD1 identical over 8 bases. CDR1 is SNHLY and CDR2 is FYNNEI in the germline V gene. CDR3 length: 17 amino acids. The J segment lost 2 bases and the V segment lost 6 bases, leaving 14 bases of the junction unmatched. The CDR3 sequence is CASRPDRGGIRNTEAFF. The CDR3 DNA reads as TGTGCCAGCAGACCAGACAGGGGCGGAATCAGAAACACTGAAGCTTTCTTT.

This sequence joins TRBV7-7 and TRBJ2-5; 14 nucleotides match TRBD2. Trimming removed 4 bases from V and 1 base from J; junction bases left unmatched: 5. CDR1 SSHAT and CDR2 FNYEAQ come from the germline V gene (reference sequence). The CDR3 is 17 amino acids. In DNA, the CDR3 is TGTGCCAGCAGCTCCGGGACTAGCGGGAGTATCCAAGAGACCCAGTACTTC. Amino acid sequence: CASSSGTSGSIQETQYF.

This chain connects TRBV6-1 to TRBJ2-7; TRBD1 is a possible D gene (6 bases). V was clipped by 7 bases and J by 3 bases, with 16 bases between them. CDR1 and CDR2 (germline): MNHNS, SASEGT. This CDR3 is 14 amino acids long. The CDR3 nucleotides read TGTGCCAGCACTCTTCAGGGGCCGGGCTACGAGCAGTACTTC. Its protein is CASTLQGPGYEQYF.

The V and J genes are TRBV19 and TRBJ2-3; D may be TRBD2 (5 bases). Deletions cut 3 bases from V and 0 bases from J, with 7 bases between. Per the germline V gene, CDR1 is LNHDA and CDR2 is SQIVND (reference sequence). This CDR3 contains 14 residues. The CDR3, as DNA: TGTGCCAGTAGTATTGGGAGAAGCACAGATACGCAGTATTTT. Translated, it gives CASSIGRSTDTQYF.